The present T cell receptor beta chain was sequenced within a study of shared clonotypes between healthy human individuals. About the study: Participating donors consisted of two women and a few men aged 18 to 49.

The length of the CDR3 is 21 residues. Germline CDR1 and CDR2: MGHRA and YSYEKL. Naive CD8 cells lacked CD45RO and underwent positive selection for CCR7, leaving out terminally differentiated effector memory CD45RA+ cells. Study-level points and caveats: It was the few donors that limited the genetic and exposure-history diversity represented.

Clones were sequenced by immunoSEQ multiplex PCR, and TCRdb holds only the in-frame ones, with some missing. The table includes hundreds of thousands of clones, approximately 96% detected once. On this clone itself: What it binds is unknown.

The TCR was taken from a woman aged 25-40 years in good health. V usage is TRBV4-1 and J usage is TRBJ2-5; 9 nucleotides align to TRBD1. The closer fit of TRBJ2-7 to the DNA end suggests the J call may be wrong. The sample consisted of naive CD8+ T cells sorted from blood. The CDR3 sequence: CASSQGLGDRGSLISSYEQYF. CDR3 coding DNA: TGCGCCAGCAGCCAAGGCCTCGGAGACAGGGGGTCCCTAATCAGCTCCTACGAGCAGTACTTC.